Listed here are 25 T cell receptor beta chains from one sample, sequenced in a study of shared clonotypes between healthy human individuals. Only in-frame clones appear in the TCRdb table, and some are missing; sequencing was by immunoSEQ multiplex PCR. The sample records roughly 2.4 million clones, under 97% being singletons. Material for sequencing was naive CD4+ T cells sorted from blood. As for subset: CD45RA+ positively selected. These receptors were taken from a man aged 18 to 30 in good health.

The chain uses TRBV5-4 and TRBJ1-1; 7 bases are a match to TRBD1. Trimming took 4 bases from V and 4 from J; bases not matched to a gene: 10. CDR3 length: 15 residues. Per germline, CDR1 SGHNT and CDR2 YYREEE (reference sequence). The CDR3 reads CASSIRQGGGTEAFF. The CDR3 nucleotides are TGTGCCAGCAGCATCCGACAGGGTGGTGGCACTGAAGCTTTCTTT.

This clone occurred once. This chain connects TRBV5-4 to TRBJ2-7; 7 nucleotides agree with TRBD2. V lost 4 bases, J lost 2 bases, and 12 bases stayed unmatched. Germline V gives CDR1 SGHNT, CDR2 YYREEE (reference sequence). The CDR3 length is 16 residues. The CDR3 sequence: CASSPAGGGSPYEQYF. CDR3 sequence (DNA): TGTGCCAGCAGCCCGGCCGGCGGGGGAAGCCCCTACGAGCAGTACTTC.

The V gene is TRBV5-1, the J gene TRBJ2-1; D is unclear. Germline values: CDR1 SGHRS, CDR2 YFSETQ. Trimming removed 3 bases at V and 6 bases at J, with 19 bases between. CDR3 length: 16 residues. In DNA form, the CDR3 reads TGCGCCAGCAGCTCCCGACCCGAAAACCCCCGCAATGAGCAGTTCTTC. The encoded protein is CASSSRPENPRNEQFF. The whole variable domain, filled in from reference TRBV5-1 and TRBJ2-1, reads KAGVTQTPRYLIKTRGQQVTLSCSPISGHRSVSWYQQTPGQGLQFLFEYFSETQRNKGNFPGRFSGRQFSNSRSEMNVSTLELGDSALYLCASSSRPENPRNEQFFGPGTRLTVL.

The chain carries TRBV6-1 and TRBJ1-2; unclear D gene. CDR1 and CDR2 (germline): MNHNS, SASEGT. The length of the CDR3 is 13 residues. The ends were cut back, 7 bases at V and 4 bases at J, with 13 bases in the middle. The CDR3 protein is CASILPGPYGYTF. CDR3 nucleotides: TGTGCCAGCATCCTCCCAGGCCCCTATGGCTACACCTTC.

V is TRBV2 and J is TRBJ2-5; TRBD2 agrees at 8 bases. There are 16 residues in the CDR3. V gave up 5 bases and J gave up 5 bases; unmatched junction bases: 13. In germline, CDR1 is SNHLY, CDR2 FYNNEI. CDR3 sequence (DNA): TGTGCCAGCAGTCGCTTGGGACTAGGGACGTCTGAGACCCAGTACTTC. It encodes CASSRLGLGTSETQYF.

The gene calls are TRBV6-1 and TRBJ1-6, with a weak D call TRBD1 (6 bases). The germline V and J ends were trimmed by 4 bases and 13 bases, with 17 bases remaining between them. This CDR3 has 14 residues. Germline-derived CDR1 and CDR2 are MNHNS and SASEGT. The CDR3 DNA sequence: TGTGCCAGCAGTGCTGGACAGCCGATAGTGCCCCTCCACTTT. Translation: CASSAGQPIVPLHF.

The chain carries TRBV2 and TRBJ2-3, with D tentatively TRBD1 or TRBD2 (6 bases each). Germline loops: CDR1 SNHLY, CDR2 FYNNEI. CDR3 size: 14 residues. Trimming stripped 11 bases from V and 2 bases from J, with 17 bases between. CDR3 bases: TGTGCCTCAGCGAGGGGGGCCCCCACAGATACGCAGTATTTT. This sequence encodes CASARGAPTDTQYF.

A remark on this clone: Relative to the germline gene, one junction end is altered; a read error may explain this. The chain has TRBV7-9 and TRBJ2-5; 9 bases fit TRBD2. The CDR3 covers 14 residues. Germline CDR1 reads SEHNR; CDR2 reads FQNEAQ (reference sequence). This CDR3 reads CASSSRGPGLAGNF. DNA of the CDR3: TGTGCCAGCAGCTCCCGAGGGCCGGGACTAGCCGGAAACTTC.

V and J are TRBV14 and TRBJ2-3; D tentatively fits TRBD1 or TRBD2 (6 bases each). Germline V lookup: CDR1 SGHDN, CDR2 FVKESK. V gave up 4 bases and J gave up 8 bases, with 19 bases separating them. The CDR3 covers 15 residues. The CDR3 region has the DNA TGTGCCAGCAGCCTAGAGGTAACAGGAGGGGGTACGCAGTATTTT. This sequence encodes CASSLEVTGGGTQYF.

This clone has only one observation. The chain couples TRBV10-1 to TRBJ2-1; TRBD2 matches at 10 bases. The V gene's germline CDR1 is WNHNN and CDR2 SYGVQD (reference sequence). CDR3 length: 15 residues. The ends lost 2 bases at V and 5 bases at J; junction bases unmatched: 3. CDR3 sequence reads: CASSESGRAHNEQFF. The CDR3 DNA follows: TGCGCCAGCAGTGAGAGCGGGAGGGCCCACAATGAGCAGTTCTTC.

The gene calls are TRBV4-1 and TRBJ1-3; TRBD1 matches at 7 bases. Germline V CDR1 and CDR2: MGHRA, YSYEKL. The CDR3 totals 15 residues. V lost 2 bases to trimming and J lost 4 bases; unmatched junction nucleotides: 5. Here the CDR3 reads CASSQPTGKGNTIYF. The CDR3 bases are TGCGCCAGCAGCCAACCGACAGGGAAAGGAAACACCATATATTTT.

The genes are TRBV5-4 and TRBJ2-1; 12 bases are shared with TRBD2. CDR1 is SGHNT and CDR2 is YYREEE in the germline V gene (reference sequence). The length of the CDR3 is 17 residues. Losses at the gene ends were 4 bases for V and 1 base for J; bases not matched to a gene: 6. In DNA form, the CDR3 reads TGTGCCAGCAGCCCTCTGACTAGCGGGGGATCCTACAATGAGCAGTTCTTC. It specifies CASSPLTSGGSYNEQFF.

The genes are TRBV7-6 and TRBJ2-5, with D possibly being TRBD1 (6 bases). Germline V gene sequence: CDR1 SGHVS, CDR2 FNYEAQ. V lost 5 bases and J 4 bases, leaving 17 bases between the germline ends. This CDR3 has 15 amino acids. The CDR3 nucleotides are TGTGCCAGCAGCCAAAGCTCCGACAGGAGAGAGACCCAGTACTTC. Translated: CASSQSSDRRETQYF.

In its sample, this clone was seen once. Other nucleotide sequences from this sample produce the same CDR3. The chain employs TRBV29-1 and TRBJ2-2; D possibly corresponds to TRBD2 (5 bases). V was shortened by 6 bases and J by 1 base, with 6 bases between the two germline ends. The CDR3 has 12 residues. Germline assignment: CDR1 SQVTM and CDR2 ANQGSEA. The CDR3 DNA reads as TGCAGCGTCCGGGAGAACACCGGGGAGCTGTTTTTT. Amino acids: CSVRENTGELFF.

The rearrangement links TRBV30 to TRBJ1-5; TRBD1 aligns across 7 bases. The CDR3 is 13 residues long. Germline V gives CDR1 GTSNPN, CDR2 SVGIG (reference sequence). V dropped 1 base and J dropped 5; count of bases not matched to a gene: 2. The CDR3 nucleotides are TGTGCCTGGAGTGCGGGGACAGATCAGCCCCAGCATTTT. Its translation: CAWSAGTDQPQHF.

The genes are TRBV2 and TRBJ2-5, with 7 bases lining up with TRBD2. Germline CDR1 and CDR2: SNHLY and FYNNEI. After removal of 6 bases from V and 5 bases from J, the junction contained 15 bases not matched to a gene. The CDR3 contains 16 residues. The CDR3 here is CASRLRDSAGRETQYF. CDR3 nucleotide sequence: TGTGCCAGCAGACTCCGGGACTCCGCCGGGAGGGAGACCCAGTACTTC.

This sequence joins TRBV7-2 and TRBJ1-5; no definite D call. Trimming removed 5 bases at V and 6 bases at J, with 11 bases between. Germline-derived CDR1 and CDR2 are SGHTA and FQGNSA. The CDR3 contains 13 residues. CDR3 sequence: CASSRDPGQPQHF. CDR3 coding DNA: TGTGCCAGCAGCCGCGACCCCGGTCAGCCCCAGCATTTT.

The sample holds one count of this clone. The chain combines TRBV5-1 with TRBJ1-2, with D possibly matching TRBD1 (5 bases). The V gene's germline CDR1 is SGHRS and CDR2 YFSETQ. The CDR3 has 15 residues. Trimming removed 6 bases from V and 4 bases from J, with 19 bases in between. CDR3 sequence reads: CASTPEGSPGYGYTF. CDR3 coding DNA: TGCGCCAGCACCCCTGAGGGGTCACCGGGCTATGGCTACACCTTC.

Concerning this clone itself: One junction end disagrees with the germline gene, perhaps due to a read error. CDR3 residues: CASRGAADSYF. The CDR3 nucleotides are TGTGCCAGCAGGGGAGCTGCCGACTCGTATTTT. The chain recombines TRBV28 with TRBJ1-5; D not certain. The CDR3 extends over 11 amino acids. In germline, CDR1 is MDHEN, CDR2 SYDVKM.

Of note for this clone: The sample holds other DNA sequences that translate to the same CDR3. The V gene is TRBV18, the J gene TRBJ2-5; D gene uncertain. The CDR3 runs to 13 residues. The V end lost 3 bases, the J end lost 1 base, and 6 bases lay between the germline ends. Germline loops: CDR1 KGHSH, CDR2 LQKENI. This chain's CDR3 is CASSPTTQETQYF. The CDR3 DNA reads as TGTGCCAGCTCACCGACAACCCAAGAGACCCAGTACTTC.

This chain links TRBV11-2 with TRBJ1-2; TRBD1 matches 7 bases. This CDR3 comprises 15 residues. Germline V gene data show CDR1 as SGHAT and CDR2 as FQNNGV. Trimming removed 1 base from V and 4 bases from J; junction bases left unmatched: 6. The CDR3 spells CASSLGGQTFYGYTF. In DNA form, the CDR3 reads TGTGCCAGCAGCTTAGGGGGACAGACTTTCTATGGCTACACCTTC.

The V and J genes are TRBV25-1 and TRBJ1-4; D remains unclear. V lost 1 base and J lost 7, with 19 bases in between. The germline V gene encodes CDR1 MGHDK and CDR2 SYGVNS. This CDR3 has 17 amino acids. The CDR3 nucleotides are TGTGCCAGCAGTGAATCGATATATGGGGAAATGAGTGAAAAACTGTTTTTT. Translated: CASSESIYGEMSEKLFF.

The J gene is TRBJ2-3, the V gene TRBV2; D remains ambiguous. V was shortened by 6 bases and J by 2 bases, with 9 bases between the two germline ends. Looked up from germline, CDR1 is SNHLY and CDR2 is FYNNEI. CDR3 length: 13 residues. In DNA form, the CDR3 reads TGTGCCAGCAGACCCCACCCCACAGATACGCAGTATTTT. Amino acid sequence: CASRPHPTDTQYF.

The V call is TRBV25-1, the J call TRBJ2-1; possible D gene TRBD2, 7 bases. CDR3 length: 13 amino acids. Germline-derived CDR1 and CDR2 are MGHDK and SYGVNS. Trimming cost V 1 base and J 12 bases, with 13 bases left between them. The CDR3 bases are TGTGCCAGCAGTGAATTTGTAAGGGGGGGGCAGTTCTTC. Its protein product is CASSEFVRGGQFF. The variable domain in full, with the rest retrieved from reference TRBV25-1 and TRBJ2-1, is EADIYQTPRYLVIGTGKKITLECSQTMGHDKMYWYQQDPGMELHLIHYSYGVNSTEKGDLSSESTVSRIRTEHFPLTLESARPSHTSQYLCASSEFVRGGQFFGPGTRLTVL.

This chain joins TRBV5-6 and TRBJ2-5; maybe TRBD2 (5 bases). The V gene's germline CDR1 is SGHDT and CDR2 YYEEEE. The V end lost 0 bases, the J end lost 2 bases, and 11 bases lay between the germline ends. The CDR3 is made up of 15 amino acids. The CDR3 protein is CASSLVKRSQETQYF. In DNA, the CDR3 is TGTGCCAGCAGCTTGGTGAAGCGGTCACAAGAGACCCAGTACTTC.